This entry lists 27 T cell receptor beta chains sequenced from one sample in a study of blood T cell repertoires in COVID-19 (dated by TCRdb to 2018 to 2021). Libraries came from the immunoSEQ multiplex PCR assay. This immuneACCESS table, as held by TCRdb, lists in-frame sequences with V and J called but not all clones. Of the missing ones, under half trace to an unresolved V gene in checked studies; the others have no known cause. For this sample the table gives some 320,000 clones, of which 70% to 90% were detected only once. The ten largest account for roughly 7.1% of the sample. Sequencing was performed on peripheral blood. These receptors originate from a woman in her forties or fifties who had recovered from COVID-19.

The J gene is TRBJ1-2, the V gene TRBV19, with TRBD1 matching over 8 bases. V trimming: 3 bases; J trimming: 4 bases; junction bases outside the gene matches: 7. Germline lookup yields CDR1 LNHDA and CDR2 SQIVND (reference sequence). CDR3 length: 15 residues. In DNA form, the CDR3 reads TGTGCCAGTAGTATTGCGACAGGGGAGGCCTATGGCTACACCTTC. This translates into CASSIATGEAYGYTF.

The rearrangement uses TRBV6-2 or TRBV6-3 and TRBJ2-1; TRBD1 is a possible D gene (6 bases). The CDR3 consists of 11 residues. Germline CDR1 MNHEY, CDR2 SVGEGT. Trimming removed 5 bases from V and 8 bases from J, with 7 bases in between. The CDR3 DNA reads TGTGCCAGCAGTCAGGGGTATGAGCAGTTCTTC. Encoded protein: CASSQGYEQFF.

This chain connects TRBV30 to TRBJ2-7; D remains ambiguous. The CDR3 is 13 amino acids. CDR1 GTSNPN and CDR2 SVGIG come from the germline V gene (reference sequence). The V end was cut by 5 bases, the J end by 0 bases, with 11 bases between. DNA of the CDR3: TGTGCCTGGTTAGGAGATTACTCCTACGAGCAGTACTTC. Residues: CAWLGDYSYEQYF. Complete variable domain (other parts from reference TRBV30 and TRBJ2-7): SQTIHQWPATLVQPVGSPLSLECTVEGTSNPNLYWYRQAAGRGLQLLFYSVGIGQISSEVPQNLSASRPQDRQFILSSKKLLLSDSGFYLCAWLGDYSYEQYFGPGTRLTVT.

This clone appeared once. The chain combines TRBV6-4 with TRBJ2-3; D might be TRBD2 (6 bases). Trimming took 0 bases from V and 9 from J, leaving 10 bases between them. The germline gives CDR1 MRHNA, CDR2 SNTAGT. CDR3 size: 13 residues. This CDR3 is CASSDSVGGTQYF. CDR3 nucleotides: TGTGCCAGCAGTGACTCAGTGGGAGGAACGCAGTATTTT.

This chain joins TRBV14 and TRBJ2-3, with TRBD2 identical over 7 bases. CDR1 is SGHDN and CDR2 is FVKESK in the germline V gene. The CDR3 sequence is 13 residues long. J was trimmed by 4 bases and V by 4 bases; bases with no gene match: 2. CDR3 DNA: TGTGCCAGCAGCCGGGGAGGGGCAGATACGCAGTATTTT. Amino acids: CASSRGGADTQYF. Looking up the rest from reference TRBV14 and TRBJ2-3 gives the full variable domain: EAGVTQFPSHSVIEKGQTVTLRCDPISGHDNLYWYRRVMGKEIKFLLHFVKESKQDESGMPNNRFLAERTGGTYSTLKVQPAELEDSGVYFCASSRGGADTQYFGPGTRLTVL.

This chain uses TRBV3-1 (or the pseudogene TRBV3-2) with TRBJ1-2; 9 bases fit TRBD1. The CDR3 runs to 17 residues. The V gene's germline CDR1 is LGHDT and CDR2 YNNKEL (reference sequence). Trimming at V came to 5 bases and at J to 4 bases, leaving 14 bases not matched to a gene. The chain's CDR3 is CASSNRQGVWGLYGYTF. CDR3 DNA sequence: TGTGCCAGCAGCAACAGACAGGGGGTTTGGGGGCTCTATGGCTACACCTTC.

This chain connects TRBV28 to TRBJ1-2, with D unresolved. Trimming pared 6 bases from V and 4 bases from J, leaving 24 bases between. CDR3 size: 17 residues. Germline CDR1 is MDHEN and CDR2 is SYDVKM. This CDR3 reads CASSPLELVALGYGYTF. CDR3 DNA: TGTGCCAGCAGCCCCCTTGAGTTAGTCGCGCTTGGCTATGGCTACACCTTC.

This clone was seen only a few times. CDR3: CASSLGLAGGEQFF. The CDR3 DNA sequence: TGTGCCAGCAGCTTGGGGCTAGCGGGAGGTGAGCAGTTCTTC. The V and J genes are TRBV5-4 and TRBJ2-1, with 11 bases matching TRBD2. The CDR3 has 14 residues. CDR1 and CDR2 from the germline V gene are SGHNT and YYREEE (reference sequence). J lost 9 bases, V lost 0 bases, and 2 bases had no gene match.

V usage is TRBV28 and J usage is TRBJ1-5, with TRBD1 identical over 7 bases. CDR1 and CDR2 from the germline V gene are MDHEN and SYDVKM. The V gene end was trimmed by 5 bases and the J gene end by 5 bases; junction bases not matched to a gene: 6. This CDR3 region has 14 residues. The DNA of the CDR3 is TGTGCCAGCAGTCCGGGACAGTACGATCAGCCCCAGCATTTT. Translation: CASSPGQYDQPQHF.

The chain recombines TRBV5-1 with TRBJ2-3; 8 bases are shared with TRBD2. Germline lookup yields CDR1 SGHRS and CDR2 YFSETQ. The CDR3 consists of 16 residues. The V and J ends lost 4 bases and 1 base, in that order; junction bases with no gene match: 8. The CDR3 nucleotides are TGCGCCAGCAGCACCGGGGGGGCAGGGGGCACAGATACGCAGTATTTT. It specifies CASSTGGAGGTDTQYF.

The rearrangement uses TRBV7-2 and TRBJ1-1, with D possibly TRBD1 on 6 matching bases. The CDR3 loop spans 16 amino acids. Trimming took off 7 bases at V and 1 base at J, with 19 bases between the two ends. Germline V gene lookup returns CDR1 SGHTA and CDR2 FQGNSA. CDR3 nucleotide sequence: TGTGCCAGCACCCCGACAGGTCCACTCTGGAACACTGAAGCTTTCTTT. Translation gives CASTPTGPLWNTEAFF.

This clone was found a few times. In nucleotides, the CDR3 is TGTGCCAGCAGCTTAGGCGGTCTAGCGGGGGGGCATCAGTATTTT. Its translation is CASSLGGLAGGHQYF. The gene calls are TRBV7-6 and TRBJ2-3; 12 bases map to TRBD2. This CDR3 has 15 amino acids. Trimming removed 1 base from V and 12 bases from J; junction bases left unmatched: 8. Germline CDR1 and CDR2: SGHVS and FNYEAQ.

The chain is built from TRBV7-2 and TRBJ1-5, with 9 bases that match TRBD1. V was clipped by 5 bases and J by 2 bases; unmatched bases: 16. Germline CDR1 is SGHTA and CDR2 is FQGNSA. CDR3 length: 19 amino acids. The CDR3 loop reads CASSPRQGGRSFGNQPQHF. The CDR3 DNA reads as TGTGCCAGCAGCCCTAGACAGGGGGGTCGTTCGTTCGGCAATCAGCCCCAGCATTTT.

In the case of this clone: At one of its ends the junction is not consistent with the germline gene, which may arise from a read error. This chain joins TRBV7-7 and TRBJ2-1; TRBD2 aligns across 11 bases. CDR3 length equals 15 residues. Germline lookup yields CDR1 SSHAT and CDR2 FNYEAQ (reference sequence). CDR3 region: CASSSGTSGYNEQFF. CDR3 bases: TGTGCTAGCAGCTCCGGGACTAGCGGCTACAATGAGCAGTTCTTC.

V and J are TRBV7-3 and TRBJ1-1, with 9 bases identical to TRBD1. The CDR3 loop spans 16 amino acids. The V segment lost 1 base and the J segment 0 bases; nucleotides outside the gene matches: 3. Germline CDR1 and CDR2: SGHTA and FQGTGA. The CDR3 nucleotides are TGTGCCAGCAGCTTAAGGGACAGGGCCATGAACACTGAAGCTTTCTTT. This gives the protein CASSLRDRAMNTEAFF.

This chain connects TRBV28 to TRBJ2-1, with D perhaps matching TRBD2 (6 bases). CDR1 MDHEN and CDR2 SYDVKM come from the germline V gene. Between the trimmed V and J ends, which lost 8 bases and 4 bases, there was a span of 18 bases. CDR3 length: 15 residues. CDR3 DNA: TGTGCCAGCTCCCGGGGCGGGGCTGGGTACAATGAGCAGTTCTTC. Translation: CASSRGGAGYNEQFF.

CDR3 coding DNA: TGTGCCAGCAGCCCGAGGAGGTTGCCGAACACCGGGGAGCTGTTTTTT. It is translated as CASSPRRLPNTGELFF. The genes are TRBV7-2 and TRBJ2-2; TRBD2 might be the D (5 bases). Trimming took off 5 bases at V and 0 bases at J, with 13 bases between the two ends. The CDR3 is made up of 16 amino acids. Germline loops: CDR1 SGHTA, CDR2 FQGNSA.

This sequence joins TRBV4-1 and TRBJ2-7, with 8 bases lining up with TRBD1. The CDR3 is made up of 14 amino acids. J gave up 3 bases and V 2 bases, and 3 bases lay outside the gene matches. The germline CDR1 and CDR2 sequences are MGHRA and YSYEKL. CDR3 coding DNA: TGCGCCAGCAGCCAATACACAGGGGGCTACGAGCAGTACTTC. It is translated as CASSQYTGGYEQYF.

The chain employs TRBV27 and TRBJ2-2, with D uncertain. V was pared by 2 bases and J by 3 bases, with 4 bases between. The CDR3 consists of 13 residues. Germline V lookup: CDR1 MNHEY, CDR2 SMNVEV (reference sequence). The CDR3 reads CASSLGDTGELFF. DNA for the CDR3: TGTGCCAGCAGTTTAGGAGACACCGGGGAGCTGTTTTTT.

As to this clone: The sample contains more than one DNA sequence encoding this CDR3. The chain recombines TRBV10-3 with TRBJ2-7; 8 bases are a match to TRBD1. The V gene's germline CDR1 is ENHRY and CDR2 SYGVKD. V lost 5 bases, J lost 0 bases, and 3 bases stayed unmatched. CDR3 length: 14 amino acids. Written as DNA, the CDR3 is TGTGCCATCAGTTCCGGGACAGGCTCCTACGAGCAGTACTTC. Protein product: CAISSGTGSYEQYF.

The chain combines TRBV18 with TRBJ2-1; D possibly corresponds to TRBD2 (5 bases). CDR1 and CDR2 from the germline V gene are KGHSH and LQKENI. The CDR3 runs to 13 residues. Trimming stripped 2 bases from V and 7 bases from J, with 9 bases between. For the CDR3, the DNA is TGTGCCAGCTCACCAGCCACGGGGAATGAGCAGTTCTTC. As protein: CASSPATGNEQFF.

The chain has TRBV7-2 and TRBJ1-5, with 7 bases aligning to TRBD1. The CDR3 runs to 14 residues. Germline assignment: CDR1 SGHTA and CDR2 FQGNSA. V shed 2 bases and J 6 bases; nucleotides not matched to a gene: 4. As DNA, the CDR3 is TGTGCCAGCAGCTTACAGGGGGATTCTCAGCCCCAGCATTTT. The encoded protein is CASSLQGDSQPQHF.

The chain links TRBV30 to TRBJ1-1, with D possibly matching TRBD1 (5 bases). The germline V gene encodes CDR1 GTSNPN and CDR2 SVGIG (reference sequence). The CDR3 contains 13 residues. Trimming removed 4 bases at V and 3 bases at J, with 12 bases between. CDR3 DNA: TGTGCCTGGATGGTAGGCAGGGACACTGAAGCTTTCTTT. It translates to CAWMVGRDTEAFF.

The gene calls are TRBV11-2 and TRBJ2-5; 12 bases are a match to TRBD2. Per germline, CDR1 SGHAT and CDR2 FQNNGV. This CDR3 is built from 15 residues. V dropped 4 bases and J dropped 2; count of bases not matched to a gene: 2. This chain's CDR3 is CASSSGLAGQETQYF. In DNA, the CDR3 is TGTGCCAGCAGCTCGGGACTAGCGGGTCAAGAGACCCAGTACTTC.

V and J are TRBV7-9 and TRBJ1-4; 7 nucleotides line up with TRBD1. V dropped 4 bases and J dropped 7; count of bases not matched to a gene: 3. Germline CDR1 reads SEHNR; CDR2 reads FQNEAQ (reference sequence). This CDR3 spans 13 amino acids. The CDR3, as DNA: TGTGCCAGCAGCTACAGGGGTGGTGAAAAACTGTTTTTT. Protein product: CASSYRGGEKLFF.

V gene TRBV15 combines with J gene TRBJ1-2, with 8 bases that match TRBD1. Germline V gene lookup returns CDR1 LNHNV and CDR2 YYDKDF (reference sequence). V shed 6 bases, J shed 7 bases, and the junction held 10 bases outside the gene matches. This CDR3 is built from 14 residues. In nucleotides, the CDR3 is TGTGCCACCAGTTACGACAGGGGAACGGGTGGCTACACCTTC. Its translation is CATSYDRGTGGYTF.

The chain couples TRBV6-2 or TRBV6-3 to TRBJ2-5, with 8 bases identical to TRBD2. Trimming at V came to 0 bases and at J to 5 bases, leaving 14 bases not matched to a gene. From germline, CDR1 is MNHEY and CDR2 SVGEGT. The CDR3 consists of 18 residues. The CDR3 DNA is TGTGCCAGCAGTTACTCGAACTTCTACGGGGGGGCGTTGGAGACCCAGTACTTC. This translates into CASSYSNFYGGALETQYF.